This is a list of T cell receptor beta chains from one sample in a study of shared clonotypes between healthy human individuals. Profiling relied on immunoSEQ multiplex PCR, and the TCRdb table lists in-frame clones only, not all of them. The table lists approximately 2,000,000 clones, 80% to 95% of them singletons. The material sequenced was naive CD4+ T cells from PBMCs. The source of these receptors is a man aged 18 to 30 in good health. Some clones in this sample may be carry-over from other donors' samples. Each CDR3 is given with its conserved first and last residue. The D gene is left open where the match is weak. Rows give clone size only sometimes, using once, few, many, or a class for an expanded clone.

j_call v_call d_call clone_size cdr3_nt cdr3_aa
TRBJ2-7 TRBV30 NA NA TGTGCCTGGAGTGTAGGAGTGCCACCAAAGAGCTACGAGCAGTACTTC CAWSVGVPPKSYEQYF
TRBJ2-7 TRBV9 NA NA TGTGCCAGCAGCGTAGGGCCGACTGTCTACGAGCAGTACTTC CASSVGPTVYEQYF
TRBJ2-1 TRBV11-2 TRBD1 NA TGTGCCAGCAGACCCGGGACAGCTCTCTACAATGAGCAGTTCTTC CASRPGTALYNEQFF
TRBJ1-6 TRBV5-4 NA once TGTGCCAGCAGCCTACGGACATCTAATTCACCCCTCCACTTT CASSLRTSNSPLHF
TRBJ2-1 TRBV5-6 NA NA TGTGCCAGCAGCTTGGGAGTAGGGTTGAATGAGCAGTTCTTC CASSLGVGLNEQFF
TRBJ1-1 TRBV28 NA NA TGTGCCAGCATCTCCTCCAGCAGGGGTGAAGCTTTCTTT CASISSSRGEAFF
TRBJ1-1 TRBV28 TRBD1 NA TGTGCCAGCAGTTTACGACAGGGGTGGGCTTTCTTT CASSLRQGWAFF
TRBJ2-7 TRBV7-3 TRBD1 NA TGTGCCAGCAGCATCGGGACAGGGAGCTACGAGCAGTACTTC CASSIGTGSYEQYF
TRBJ2-7 TRBV15 NA NA TGTGCCACCGACTACGGTGACTACGAGCAGTACTTC CATDYGDYEQYF
TRBJ2-7 TRBV28 NA NA TGTGCCAGCATTAAGCTGGACTCCTACGAGCAGTACTTC CASIKLDSYEQYF